This T cell receptor beta chain was obtained from a study of Graves' ophthalmopathy and Graves' hyperthyroidism. This clonotype was counted many times. Its antigen is not known. TCR beta CDR3 amplification used RNA transcripts. The authors performed first-round RT-PCR with HTBI primers and then a second-round multiplex PCR. TCRdb re-analysed the multiplex PCR reads in MiXCR, keeping a single row per CDR3 protein. The table records 500,000 to 600,000 distinct CDR3 sequences, under 40% of them present only once. Broader study findings: Ophthalmopathy could be told apart from stable hyperthyroidism by a 13-signature model (approximately 90% sensitivity, around 80% specificity).

Trimming left V 4 bases short and J 6 bases short, with 5 bases between. There are 12 residues in the CDR3. The germline CDR1 and CDR2 sequences are KGHDR and SFDVKD. The chain uses TRBV24-1 and TRBJ2-2; D not resolved. Sequencing was done on a sample of peripheral blood or thyroid tissue (not recorded which). This TCR came from an adult man with Graves' hyperthyroidism. The CDR3 spells CATSERSGELFF. The CDR3 nucleotides are TGTGCCACCAGTGAAAGGTCCGGGGAGCTGTTTTTT.